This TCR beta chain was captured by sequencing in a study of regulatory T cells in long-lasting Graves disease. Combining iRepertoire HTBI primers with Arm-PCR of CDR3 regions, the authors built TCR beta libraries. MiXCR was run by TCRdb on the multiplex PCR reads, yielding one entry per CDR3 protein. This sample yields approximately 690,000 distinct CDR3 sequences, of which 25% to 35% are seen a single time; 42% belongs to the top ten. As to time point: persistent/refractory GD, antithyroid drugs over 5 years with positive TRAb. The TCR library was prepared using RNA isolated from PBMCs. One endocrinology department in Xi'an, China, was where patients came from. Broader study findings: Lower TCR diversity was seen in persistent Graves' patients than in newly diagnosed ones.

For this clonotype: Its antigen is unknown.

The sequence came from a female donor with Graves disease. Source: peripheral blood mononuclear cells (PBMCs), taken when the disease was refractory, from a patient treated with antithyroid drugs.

CDR3 coding DNA: TGTGCCACCTCCAACAATCCACGACAGGGCGCTGAAGCTTTCTTT. Amino acids: CATSNNPRQGAEAFF. The rearrangement links TRBV15 to TRBJ1-1; 7 nucleotides line up with TRBD1. The V gene end was trimmed by 8 bases and the J gene end by 6 bases; junction bases not matched to a gene: 15. The germline gives CDR1 LNHNV, CDR2 YYDKDF (reference sequence). This CDR3 has 15 residues.